This T cell receptor (beta chain) was sequenced during a study of blood T cells in healthy people across ages. Trimming took off 5 bases at V and 2 bases at J, with 13 bases between the two ends. The CDR3 is 13 residues long. Per germline, CDR1 DFQATT and CDR2 SNEGSKA (reference sequence). Sample-barcoded 5' priming and a J-beta primer mix drove a second PCR of roughly 7 to 11 cycles. TCRdb reprocessed the 5' RACE reads via MiXCR and lists one record per CDR3 protein. Here the sample spans around 1,500,000 distinct CDR3 sequences, about 40% being singletons. This sequence was found in a woman aged 18-29 years in good health. The sample consisted of blood. The rearrangement uses TRBV20-1 and TRBJ2-7; no firm D call. CDR3 coding DNA: TGCAGTGCTCAGAGGCTCTCGACCTACGAGCAGTACTTC. This codes for CSAQRLSTYEQYF.